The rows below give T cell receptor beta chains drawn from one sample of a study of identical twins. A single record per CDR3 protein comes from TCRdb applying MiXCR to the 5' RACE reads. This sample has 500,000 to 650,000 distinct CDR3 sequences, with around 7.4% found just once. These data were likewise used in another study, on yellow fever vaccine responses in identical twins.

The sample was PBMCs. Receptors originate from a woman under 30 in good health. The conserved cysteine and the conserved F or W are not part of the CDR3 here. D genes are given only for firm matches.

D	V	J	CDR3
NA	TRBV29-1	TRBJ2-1	SVAIFVGAYNEQF
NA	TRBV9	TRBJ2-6	ASSEFFLGPGANVLT
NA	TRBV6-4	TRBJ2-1	ASSDAPSILPNEQF
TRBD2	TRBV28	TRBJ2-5	ASSFPSSGGPQETQY
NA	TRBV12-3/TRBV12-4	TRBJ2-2	ASGLLAGADTGELF
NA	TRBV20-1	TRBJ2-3	TALGRNTQY
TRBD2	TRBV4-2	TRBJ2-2	ASSQLADTGELF
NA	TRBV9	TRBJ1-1	ASSVSGRTEAF
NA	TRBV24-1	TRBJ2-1	ATSDDREDPYNEQF
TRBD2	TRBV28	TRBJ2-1	ASSLDLTSGRAQF
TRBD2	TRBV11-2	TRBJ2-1	ASSPHVSPIAGGIEQF
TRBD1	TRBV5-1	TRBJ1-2	ASSHGTGSHIDYGYT
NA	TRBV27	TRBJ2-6	ASSPQYAGANVLT
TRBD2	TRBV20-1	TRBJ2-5	SASSGRKQETQY
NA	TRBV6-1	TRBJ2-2	ASSVLGEGTGELF
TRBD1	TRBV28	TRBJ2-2	ASSLLIRDSENTGELF
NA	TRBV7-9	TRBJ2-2	ASSFFGFGGELF
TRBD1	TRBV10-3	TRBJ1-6	AISESRTGISYNSPLH
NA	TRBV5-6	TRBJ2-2	ASRSRNTGELF
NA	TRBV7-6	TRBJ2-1	ASSLGAVNEQF
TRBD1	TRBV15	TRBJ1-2	ATSSGQGVGYT
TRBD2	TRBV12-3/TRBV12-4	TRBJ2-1	ASSLESSGSEQF
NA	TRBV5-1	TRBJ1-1	ASSSTGAARNTEAF
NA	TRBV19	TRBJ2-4	ASIGQKNIQY
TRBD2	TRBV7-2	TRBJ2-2	ASSGLAENTGELF
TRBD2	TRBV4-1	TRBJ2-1	ASRRTPSGSSYNEQF
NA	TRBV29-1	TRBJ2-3	SVYRDTDTQY
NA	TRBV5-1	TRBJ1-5	ASSPEGGNQPQH
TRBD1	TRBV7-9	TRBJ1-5	ASSRAGGQGNQPQH
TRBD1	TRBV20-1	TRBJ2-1	SATGDRAYNEQF
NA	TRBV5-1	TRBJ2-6	ASRVGPGANVLT
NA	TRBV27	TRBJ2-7	ASSLSGGLSSYEQY
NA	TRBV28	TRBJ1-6	ASSLLASSYNSPLH
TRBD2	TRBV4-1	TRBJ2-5	ASSQAGGKTQY
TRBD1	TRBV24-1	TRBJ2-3	ATSDAGQGPDTQY
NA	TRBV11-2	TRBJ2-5	ASSLGLRDTPRETQY
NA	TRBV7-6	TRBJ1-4	ASSPDRNNEKLF
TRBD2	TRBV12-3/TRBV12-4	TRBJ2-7	ASKGTSGSYEQY
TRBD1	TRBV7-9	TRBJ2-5	ASSIWDRGVETQY
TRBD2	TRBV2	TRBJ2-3	ASSAGLAGPSSKAQY
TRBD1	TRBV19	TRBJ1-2	ASSNTGASGYT
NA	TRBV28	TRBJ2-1	ASSYDRNEQF
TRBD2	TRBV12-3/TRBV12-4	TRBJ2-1	ASSNGLANNEQF
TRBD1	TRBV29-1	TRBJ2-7	SVGGYRGGYEQY
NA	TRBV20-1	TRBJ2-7	SARVSGTYEQY
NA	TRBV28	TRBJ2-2	ASSLTNQGTGELF
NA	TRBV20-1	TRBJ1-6	SARDPEKSYNSPLH
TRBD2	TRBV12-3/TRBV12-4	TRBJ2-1	ASSGTSGPVYNEQF
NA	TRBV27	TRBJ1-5	ASSSPDSNQPQH
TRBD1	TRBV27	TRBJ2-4	ARPATGGHEAKNIQY